Listed here is a single T cell receptor (beta chain). cDNA came from about 0.46 to 1 ug RNA primed by random hexamers. TCRdb reprocessed the immunoSEQ multiplex PCR reads via MiXCR and lists one record per CDR3 protein. This table holds roughly 120,000 distinct CDR3 sequences, about 92% found once. Germline CDR1 and CDR2: MRHNA and SNTAGT. This CDR3 is 17 amino acids long. V lost 4 bases and J lost 2; bases outside the gene matches: 14. This sample was taken from a study of CD8 T cells in Susac syndrome. This clonotype was obtained from a human donor with multiple sclerosis. Sequences were obtained from CD8+ T cells from PBMCs. The V call is TRBV6-4, the J call TRBJ2-7, with 7 bases matching TRBD2. The CDR3 coding sequence is TGTGCCAGCAGTGCCCCGGGGACCGGGAGGCTCGCCTACGAGCAGTACGTC. Translation gives CASSAPGTGRLAYEQYV.